This T cell receptor (beta chain) comes out of a study of cytotoxic CD8 clonotypes in ibrutinib-treated CLL. Germline CDR1 is MNHEY and CDR2 is SMNVEV (reference sequence). The length of the CDR3 is 12 residues. V was shortened by 7 bases and J by 2 bases, with 6 bases between the two germline ends. This clone has just a few counts. TCRdb's table, derived via immunoSEQ multiplex PCR, lists solely in-frame clones and lacks some. The data show tens of thousands of clones, with 65% to 70% seen just once and roughly half held by the top ten. V gene TRBV27 combines with J gene TRBJ1-5; no definite D call. The sequences come from PBMCs, collected at disease progression, from a patient treated with ibrutinib. The receptor was isolated from a human donor with chronic lymphocytic leukemia. CDR3 in DNA: TGTGCCAGCACCCAGGGCAATCAGCCCCAGCATTTT. It codes for CASTQGNQPQHF.